These T cell receptor beta chains were read from a single sample in a study of OX40 agonist ivuxolimab in advanced cancers. Measured with immunoSEQ multiplex PCR; TCRdb has only the in-frame clones, and not every one. Among about 96,000 clones listed, about 90% were seen once. The sequencing here drew on CD4+ or CD8+ T cells sorted from blood, taken in a trial of the OX40 agonist ivuxolimab. These receptors came from an adult with an advanced solid tumor such as melanoma, head and neck, liver or kidney cancer. Both conserved end residues are part of each CDR3. D genes are given only for firm matches. Only some rows state a clone size, as once, few, many or a class for expanded clones.

d_call,clone_size,j_call,v_call,cdr3_aa,cdr3_nt
-,once,TRBJ1-2,TRBV19,CASSIFRVDYGYTF,TGTGCCAGTAGTATTTTCAGGGTGGACTATGGCTACACCTTC
TRBD2,-,TRBJ2-2,TRBV4-2,CASSQGSGRALDGELFF,TGTGCCAGCAGCCAGGGTAGCGGGAGGGCCCTCGACGGGGAGCTGTTTTTT
-,few,TRBJ1-2,TRBV19,CASSIAAGEYGYTF,TGTGCCAGTAGTATAGCTGCGGGGGAGTATGGCTACACCTTC
TRBD2,-,TRBJ2-1,TRBV2,CASSELAGVDEQFF,TGTGCCAGCAGTGAGTTAGCGGGAGTTGATGAGCAGTTCTTC
-,-,TRBJ1-2,TRBV5-4,CASSLGVSRTGYGYTF,TGTGCCAGCAGCTTGGGAGTGTCCCGGACGGGCTATGGCTACACCTTC
TRBD2,-,TRBJ2-2,TRBV5-1,CASSGLEDTGELFF,TGCGCCAGCTCCGGACTAGAGGACACCGGGGAGCTGTTTTTT
TRBD1,-,TRBJ2-3,TRBV4-3,CASSQTGSTDTQYF,TGCGCCAGCAGCCAGACAGGGAGCACAGATACGCAGTATTTT
-,-,TRBJ2-7,TRBV19,CAGLLAEQYF,TGTGCCGGCCTCTTAGCCGAGCAGTACTTC
-,-,TRBJ2-7,TRBV21-1,CASSKLARGVSYEQYF,TGTGCCAGCAGCAAATTGGCGAGAGGAGTCTCCTACGAGCAGTACTTC
-,-,TRBJ2-5,TRBV6-5,CASSYNGRQETQYF,TGTGCCAGCAGTTACAACGGTCGTCAAGAGACCCAGTACTTC
TRBD2,-,TRBJ2-1,TRBV18,CASSLPRTGGNNEQFF,TGTGCCAGCTCGCTTCCTAGGACGGGGGGAAACAATGAGCAGTTCTTC
-,-,TRBJ2-3,TRBV5-6,CASSLIAGLGTDTQYF,TGTGCCAGCAGCTTGATAGCAGGGCTGGGCACAGATACGCAGTATTTT
-,-,TRBJ2-5,TRBV5-6,CASSLELKETQYF,TGTGCCAGCAGCTTGGAGCTGAAAGAGACCCAGTACTTC
TRBD1,-,TRBJ2-7,TRBV11-2,CASSLTGGKQYF,TGTGCCAGCAGCTTAACAGGGGGCAAGCAGTACTTC
-,-,TRBJ2-3,TRBV6-6,CASSYVRDRTDTQYF,TGTGCCAGCAGTTACGTTCGGGACCGCACAGATACGCAGTATTTT
-,once,TRBJ2-7,TRBV5-1,CASSLFQGVGYEQYF,TGCGCCAGCAGCTTATTTCAGGGAGTTGGCTACGAGCAGTACTTC
TRBD1,-,TRBJ2-1,TRBV18,CASSPTGGSYNEQFF,TGTGCCAGCTCCCCAACAGGGGGATCCTACAATGAGCAGTTCTTC
-,-,TRBJ2-1,TRBV23-1,CASSQSKVGGGYNEQFF,TGCGCCAGCAGTCAATCGAAGGTCGGGGGCGGCTACAATGAGCAGTTCTTC
TRBD2,-,TRBJ2-1,TRBV5-4,CASSFGTTYNEQFF,TGTGCCAGCAGCTTTGGGACTACCTACAATGAGCAGTTCTTC
TRBD1,-,TRBJ2-5,TRBV7-9,CASSLDGDRDRRKETQYF,TGTGCCAGCAGCTTAGACGGGGACCGGGACAGGAGAAAAGAGACCCAGTACTTC
-,-,TRBJ1-3,TRBV29-1,CSSSSASGNTIYF,TGCAGCTCCAGCTCGGCCTCTGGAAACACCATATATTTT
-,-,TRBJ1-2,TRBV4-2,CASSQVLGVQRYTF,TGTGCCAGCAGCCAAGTGTTAGGGGTTCAGCGCTACACCTTC
-,-,TRBJ1-1,TRBV21-1,CASSPRARAPEAFF,TGTGCCAGCAGCCCCCGGGCCCGGGCCCCTGAAGCTTTCTTT
TRBD2,once,TRBJ2-1,TRBV2,CASFAGVAYNEQFF,TGTGCCAGTTTCGCGGGAGTCGCCTACAATGAGCAGTTCTTC
TRBD2,-,TRBJ2-3,TRBV7-3,CASSPGGRSNTQYF,TGTGCCAGCAGCCCCGGCGGGAGATCAAATACGCAGTATTTT
-,-,TRBJ1-4,TRBV27,CASSLWGNEKLFF,TGTGCCAGCAGTTTGTGGGGGAATGAAAAACTGTTTTTT
-,-,TRBJ1-2,TRBV29-1,CSVESRTYGYTF,TGCAGCGTTGAGTCACGGACCTATGGCTACACCTTC
-,few,TRBJ1-5,TRBV27,CASSPLELTNQPQHF,TGTGCCAGCAGTCCGCTAGAACTCACCAATCAGCCCCAGCATTTT
-,few,TRBJ1-1,TRBV7-9,CASSFAGVGTEAFF,TGTGCCAGCAGCTTTGCGGGGGTCGGGACTGAAGCTTTCTTT
TRBD1,-,TRBJ1-1,TRBV10-3,CAISETGDGTEAFF,TGTGCCATCAGTGAGACAGGGGACGGGACTGAAGCTTTCTTT
-,-,TRBJ2-7,TRBV15,CATSRDASVYEQYF,TGTGCCACCAGCAGAGATGCTAGTGTCTACGAGCAGTACTTC
TRBD2,-,TRBJ2-3,TRBV11-3,CASSWMREADTQYF,TGTGCCAGCAGTTGGATGCGGGAGGCAGATACGCAGTATTTT
TRBD1,-,TRBJ2-2,TRBV29-1,CSVDGDRATGELFF,TGCAGCGTTGATGGAGACAGGGCCACCGGGGAGCTGTTTTTT
-,-,TRBJ2-5,TRBV11-3,CASSTRESRGETQYF,TGTGCCAGCAGCACTAGGGAGTCCCGGGGGGAGACCCAGTACTTC
TRBD1,-,TRBJ1-2,TRBV7-2,CASSLEGGQRALLGYTF,TGTGCCAGCAGCTTAGAGGGGGGACAGCGTGCTCTGCTGGGCTACACCTTC
-,-,TRBJ2-1,TRBV11-1,CASSLTRSPGNEQFF,TGTGCCAGCAGCTTAACGAGGTCTCCGGGAAATGAGCAGTTCTTC
TRBD1,-,TRBJ1-1,TRBV4-1,CASSRRDRETLEAFF,TGCGCCAGCAGCCGCCGGGACAGGGAGACATTAGAAGCTTTCTTT
-,-,TRBJ2-1,TRBV6-1,CASSARLPNEQFF,TGTGCCAGCAGTGCACGGCTTCCCAATGAGCAGTTCTTC
-,-,TRBJ2-1,TRBV9,CASSVEHGGSSYNEQFF,TGTGCCAGCAGCGTAGAGCATGGGGGTAGCTCCTACAATGAGCAGTTCTTC
-,once,TRBJ1-1,TRBV7-9,CASSLKGFLIENTEAFF,TGTGCCAGCAGCTTAAAAGGGTTCCTTATAGAAAACACTGAAGCTTTCTTT
TRBD1,once,TRBJ1-1,TRBV28,CASSYRQGVTEAFF,TGTGCCAGCAGTTACCGACAGGGAGTCACTGAAGCTTTCTTT
-,few,TRBJ1-2,TRBV11-2,CASRKTGADYGYTF,TGTGCCAGCCGTAAAACGGGGGCCGACTATGGCTACACCTTC
TRBD1,-,TRBJ1-3,TRBV19,CASSLGQGGNTIYF,TGTGCCAGTAGTTTGGGACAGGGGGGAAACACCATATATTTT
-,-,TRBJ2-6,TRBV7-2,CASSLVSGRANVLTF,TGTGCCAGCAGCTTAGTCAGCGGCCGGGCCAACGTCCTGACTTTC
-,-,TRBJ2-3,TRBV7-8,CASRPRLAGDTQYF,TGTGCCAGCAGGCCTCGGCTAGCAGGGGATACGCAGTATTTT
-,-,TRBJ2-2,TRBV6-5,CASSSTLTYTGELFF,TGTGCCAGCAGTTCGACCCTCACCTACACCGGGGAGCTGTTTTTT
TRBD2,-,TRBJ2-1,TRBV19,CASSGLTGGRDEQFF,TGTGCCAGTAGTGGCCTAACGGGAGGGCGGGATGAGCAGTTCTTC
-,-,TRBJ2-7,TRBV5-1,CASSLDGASAYEQYF,TGCGCCAGCAGCTTGGATGGGGCCTCCGCCTACGAGCAGTACTTC
TRBD1,-,TRBJ1-2,TRBV18,CASSPGQENYGYTF,TGTGCCAGCTCACCGGGACAGGAGAACTATGGCTACACCTTC
TRBD1,-,TRBJ1-2,TRBV19,CASRQDRDRGYGYTF,TGTGCCAGTAGGCAAGACCGGGACAGGGGGTATGGCTACACCTTC
-,few,TRBJ1-2,TRBV19,CASSARDINYGYTF,TGTGCCAGTAGTGCCCGGGACATTAACTATGGCTACACCTTC
-,few,TRBJ1-5,TRBV7-9,CASSADRKPQHF,TGTGCCAGCAGCGCGGACAGAAAGCCCCAGCATTTT
-,-,TRBJ1-4,TRBV4-3,CASSQVPGGLGEKLFF,TGCGCCAGCAGCCAAGTACCGGGGGGTCTAGGTGAAAAACTGTTTTTT
-,-,TRBJ2-6,TRBV11-2,CASSGPVANVLTF,TGTGCCAGCAGCGGCCCCGTGGCCAACGTCCTGACTTTC
TRBD1,-,TRBJ2-7,TRBV10-3,CAIRPGTGAYEQYF,TGTGCCATCAGGCCCGGGACAGGGGCTTACGAGCAGTACTTC
TRBD1,-,TRBJ1-6,TRBV5-4,CASSLDRDRGRSPLHF,TGTGCCAGCAGCTTGGACAGAGACAGGGGCCGCTCACCCCTCCACTTT